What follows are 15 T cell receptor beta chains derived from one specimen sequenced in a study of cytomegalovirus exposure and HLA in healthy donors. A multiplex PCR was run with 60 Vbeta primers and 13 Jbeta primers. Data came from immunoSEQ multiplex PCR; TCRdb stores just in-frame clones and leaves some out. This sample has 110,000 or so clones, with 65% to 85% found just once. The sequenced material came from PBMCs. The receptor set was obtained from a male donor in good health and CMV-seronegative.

This CDR3 reads CASSYMVGGAASGTYEQYF. CDR3 nucleotide sequence: TGTGCCAGCAGCTATATGGTCGGGGGGGCGGCTAGCGGGACATACGAGCAGTACTTC. The rearrangement links TRBV7-9 to TRBJ2-7; TRBD2 aligns across 9 bases. There are 19 residues in the CDR3. Germline-derived CDR1 and CDR2 are SEHNR and FQNEAQ (reference sequence). The junction had 20 bases not matched to a gene; V was cut back by 4 bases and J by 4 bases.

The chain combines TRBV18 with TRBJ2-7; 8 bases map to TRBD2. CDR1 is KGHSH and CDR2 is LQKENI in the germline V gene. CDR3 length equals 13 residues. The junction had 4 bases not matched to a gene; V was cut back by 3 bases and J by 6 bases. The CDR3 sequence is CASSPREGPEQYF. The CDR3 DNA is TGTGCCAGCTCACCCCGGGAGGGACCCGAGCAGTACTTC.

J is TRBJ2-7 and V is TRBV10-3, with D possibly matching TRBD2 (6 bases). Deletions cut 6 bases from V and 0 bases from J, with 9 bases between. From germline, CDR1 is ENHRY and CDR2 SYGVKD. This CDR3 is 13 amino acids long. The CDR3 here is CAIRETSSYEQYF. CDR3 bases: TGTGCCATCAGAGAGACTAGCTCCTACGAGCAGTACTTC.

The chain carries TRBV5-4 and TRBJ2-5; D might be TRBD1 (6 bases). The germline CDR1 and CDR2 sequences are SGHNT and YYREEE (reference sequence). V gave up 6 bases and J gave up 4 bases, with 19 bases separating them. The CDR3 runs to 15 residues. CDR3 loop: CASTVRREGGETQYF. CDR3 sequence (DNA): TGTGCCAGCACCGTGCGAAGAGAAGGGGGAGAGACCCAGTACTTC.

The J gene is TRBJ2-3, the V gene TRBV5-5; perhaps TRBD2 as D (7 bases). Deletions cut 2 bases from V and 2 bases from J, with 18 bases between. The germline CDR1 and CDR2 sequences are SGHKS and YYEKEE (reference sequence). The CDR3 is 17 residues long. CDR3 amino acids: CASSFEPSGGPTDTQYF. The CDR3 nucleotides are TGTGCCAGCAGCTTCGAACCCTCCGGGGGGCCCACAGATACGCAGTATTTT.

The CDR3 coding sequence is TGTGCCAGCAGCCAAGGGCAGGGCCAAGCCGAGCAGTACTTC. Residues: CASSQGQGQAEQYF. The chain employs TRBV5-4 and TRBJ2-7; tentative D call: TRBD1 (5 bases). V lost 4 bases to trimming and J lost 6 bases, with 17 bases between them. The CDR3 has 14 amino acids. Germline V CDR1 and CDR2: SGHNT, YYREEE (reference sequence).

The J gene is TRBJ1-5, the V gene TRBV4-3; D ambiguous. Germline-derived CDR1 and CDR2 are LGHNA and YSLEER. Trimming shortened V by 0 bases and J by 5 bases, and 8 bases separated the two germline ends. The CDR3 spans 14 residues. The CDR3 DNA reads TGCGCCAGCAGCCAAGACACACAATATCAGCCCCAGCATTTT. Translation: CASSQDTQYQPQHF.

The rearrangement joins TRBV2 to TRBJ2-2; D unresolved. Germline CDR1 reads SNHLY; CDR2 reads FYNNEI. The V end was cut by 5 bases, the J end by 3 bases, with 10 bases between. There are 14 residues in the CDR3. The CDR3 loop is CASSLLFDTGELFF. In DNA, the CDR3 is TGTGCCAGCAGTTTATTATTCGACACCGGGGAGCTGTTTTTT.

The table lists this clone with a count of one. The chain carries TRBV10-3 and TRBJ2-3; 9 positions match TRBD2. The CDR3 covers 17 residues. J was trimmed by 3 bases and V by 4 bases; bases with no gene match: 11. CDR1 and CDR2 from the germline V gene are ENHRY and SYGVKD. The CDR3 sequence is CAISGGEAGGRTDTQYF. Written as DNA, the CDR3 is TGTGCCATCAGTGGAGGGGAAGCGGGAGGAAGGACAGATACGCAGTATTTT.

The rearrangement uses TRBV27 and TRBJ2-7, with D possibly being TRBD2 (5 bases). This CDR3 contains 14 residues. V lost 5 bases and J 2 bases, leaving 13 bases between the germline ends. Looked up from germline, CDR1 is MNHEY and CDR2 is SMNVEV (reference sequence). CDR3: CASSLKRGAYEQYF. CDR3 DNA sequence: TGTGCCAGCAGTCTTAAACGGGGTGCCTACGAGCAGTACTTC.

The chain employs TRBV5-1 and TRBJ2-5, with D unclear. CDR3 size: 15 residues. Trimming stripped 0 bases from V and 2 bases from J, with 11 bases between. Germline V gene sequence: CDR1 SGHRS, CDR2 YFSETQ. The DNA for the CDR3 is TGCGCCAGCAGCTTGGTTGCGCAGGCTCAAGAGACCCAGTACTTC. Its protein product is CASSLVAQAQETQYF.

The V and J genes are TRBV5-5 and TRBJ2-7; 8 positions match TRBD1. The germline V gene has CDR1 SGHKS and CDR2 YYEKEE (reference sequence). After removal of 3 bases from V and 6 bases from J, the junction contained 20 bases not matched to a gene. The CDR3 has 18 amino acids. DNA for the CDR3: TGTGCCAGCAGCTCCGCGCCGACAGGGGCCCCCGGAGAAACCGAGCAGTACTTC. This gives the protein CASSSAPTGAPGETEQYF.

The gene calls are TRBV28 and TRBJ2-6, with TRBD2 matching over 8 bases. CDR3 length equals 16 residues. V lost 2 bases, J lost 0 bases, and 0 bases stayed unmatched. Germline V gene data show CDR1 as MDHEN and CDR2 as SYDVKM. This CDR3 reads CASSLAGGSGANVLTF. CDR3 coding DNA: TGTGCCAGCAGTTTAGCGGGGGGCTCTGGGGCCAACGTCCTGACTTTC.

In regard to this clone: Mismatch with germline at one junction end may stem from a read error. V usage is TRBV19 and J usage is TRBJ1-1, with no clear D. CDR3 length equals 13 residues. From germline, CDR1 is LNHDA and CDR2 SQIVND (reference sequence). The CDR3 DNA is TGTGCCAGTTGTGGGCAGATGAACGCTGAAGCTTTCTTT. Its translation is CASCGQMNAEAFF.

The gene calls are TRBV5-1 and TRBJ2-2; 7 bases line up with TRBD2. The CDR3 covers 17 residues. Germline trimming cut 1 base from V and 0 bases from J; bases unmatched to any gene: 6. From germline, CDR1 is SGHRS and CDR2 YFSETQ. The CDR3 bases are TGCGCCAGCAGCTTGTCTAGCGGACCCACGAACACCGGGGAGCTGTTTTTT. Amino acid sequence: CASSLSSGPTNTGELFF.